The clone carrying this T cell receptor beta chain was counted a few times. The CDR3 contains 16 residues. V was trimmed by 7 bases and J by 1 base, leaving 17 bases between them. Per germline, CDR1 LNHDA and CDR2 SQIVND (reference sequence). This sample was taken from a study of blood T cell repertoires in COVID-19. Study as a whole: Donors in the United States, Italy and Spain gave samples during acute or convalescent COVID-19.

Assay: immunoSEQ multiplex PCR; the TCRdb copy retains only in-frame clones and omits some. The repertoire includes roughly 300,000 clones, 87% of them detected once, and over 0.8% sits in the top ten. The receptor was isolated from a woman between 25 and 40 years old who had recovered from COVID-19. The chain joins TRBV19 to TRBJ1-5; D is possibly TRBD1 (6 bases). The sample was PBMCs or T cells enriched from blood (not recorded which). DNA for the CDR3: TGTGCCAGTACCCATTTGCAGGGGAGAAGCAATCAGCCCCAGCATTTT. Translated: CASTHLQGRSNQPQHF.